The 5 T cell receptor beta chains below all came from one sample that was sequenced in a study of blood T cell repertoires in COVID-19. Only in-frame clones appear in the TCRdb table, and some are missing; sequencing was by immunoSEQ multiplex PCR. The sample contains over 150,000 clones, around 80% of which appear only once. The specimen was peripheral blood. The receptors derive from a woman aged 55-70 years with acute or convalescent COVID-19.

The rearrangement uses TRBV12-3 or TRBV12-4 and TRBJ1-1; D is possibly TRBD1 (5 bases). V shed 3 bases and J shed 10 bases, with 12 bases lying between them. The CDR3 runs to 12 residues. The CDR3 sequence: CASSFGRAGAFF. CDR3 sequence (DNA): TGTGCCAGCAGTTTCGGCAGGGCCGGAGCTTTCTTT.

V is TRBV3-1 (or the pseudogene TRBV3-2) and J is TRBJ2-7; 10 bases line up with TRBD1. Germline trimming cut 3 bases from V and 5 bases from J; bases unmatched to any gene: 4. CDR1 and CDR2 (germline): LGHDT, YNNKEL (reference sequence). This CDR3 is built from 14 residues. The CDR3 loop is CASSHDRGLDEQYF. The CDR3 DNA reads TGTGCCAGCAGCCACGACAGGGGGCTTGACGAGCAGTACTTC.

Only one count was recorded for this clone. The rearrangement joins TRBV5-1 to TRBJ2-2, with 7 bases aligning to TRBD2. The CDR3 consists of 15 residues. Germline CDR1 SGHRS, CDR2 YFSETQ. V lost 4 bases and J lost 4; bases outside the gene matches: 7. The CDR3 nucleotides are TGCGCCAGCAGCACCGGGACTACCACCACCGGGGAGCTGTTTTTT. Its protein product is CASSTGTTTTGELFF.

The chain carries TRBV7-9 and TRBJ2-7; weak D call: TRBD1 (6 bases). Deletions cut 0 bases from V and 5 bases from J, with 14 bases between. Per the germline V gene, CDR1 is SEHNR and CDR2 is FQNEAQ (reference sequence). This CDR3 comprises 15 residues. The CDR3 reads CASSLAFTGSHEQYF. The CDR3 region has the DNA TGTGCCAGCAGCTTAGCGTTTACAGGGAGCCACGAGCAGTACTTC.

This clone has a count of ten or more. This chain's CDR3 is CASSQDGRGPNEKLFF. DNA for the CDR3: TGCGCCAGCAGCCAAGATGGCAGGGGGCCTAATGAAAAACTGTTTTTT. The J gene is TRBJ1-4, the V gene TRBV4-1, with TRBD1 matching over 8 bases. Germline trimming cut 0 bases from V and 3 bases from J; bases unmatched to any gene: 3. The CDR3 has 16 amino acids. Per the germline V gene, CDR1 is MGHRA and CDR2 is YSYEKL.